This entry features one T cell receptor (beta chain) sequence. The target antigen is unknown. One end of the junction is discordant with germline, which a read error may explain. A primer matching the constant region was used to make TCR beta cDNA from approximately 520 ng of total RNA. Three rounds of nested multiplex PCR with slightly modified ARM-PCR produced TCR beta libraries. TCRdb itself ran the multiplex PCR reads through MiXCR, one entry per CDR3 protein. This table has around 100,000 distinct CDR3 sequences, 55% to 80% appearing once. For each extraction, RNA and DNA were obtained together from 20-30 mg of unsorted bulk tissue. The sample comes from a study of tumor-infiltrating lymphocytes in primary liver carcinoma. Overall study findings and caveats: The study found tumor-adjacent and tumor-blood pairs overlapped less than tumor region pairs.

This sequence was found in a woman aged 60-75 years with primary liver carcinoma and hepatitis B virus infection. Sequenced input: liver tumor tissue from sampling region 2. Documented subset: tumor region T2, inferior pole.

Here the CDR3 DNA reads TGCGCCAGCAGCCAAGAATTGGCCTCCTCGAACACTGAAGCTTTCTTC. This gives the protein CASSQELASSNTEAFF. The rearrangement joins TRBV4-1 to TRBJ1-1, with D unresolved. This CDR3 contains 16 residues. Per germline, CDR1 MGHRA and CDR2 YSYEKL.